The rows below give T cell receptor beta chains drawn from one sample of a study of technical replicates of blood from a handful of donors. Profiling relied on immunoSEQ multiplex PCR, and the TCRdb table lists in-frame clones only, not all of them. The repertoire holds under 90,000 clones, with less than 95% as singletons. The material sequenced was T cells isolated from PBMCs. Every receptor here comes from a human donor in good health. Both conserved end residues are trimmed from each CDR3. Fields, in order: CDR3 protein, V gene, J gene, D gene. A D gene is named only where the DNA matches it firmly.

ASSLQGSSYEQY	TRBV5-4	TRBJ2-7	.
AWSVSRTGISNQPQH	TRBV30	TRBJ1-5	TRBD1
ASSRQVYGYT	TRBV6-1	TRBJ1-2	.
ASSQVSEYTEAF	TRBV4-1	TRBJ1-1	.
ASFEGQGTGEQY	TRBV23-1	TRBJ2-7	TRBD1
ATSRDRYGQVNQPQH	TRBV15	TRBJ1-5	.
ASSPPSGNQPQH	TRBV18	TRBJ1-5	.
ASSNPVTSGSSYEQY	TRBV5-4	TRBJ2-7	TRBD2
ASSLWTGLSYEQY	TRBV7-9	TRBJ2-7	TRBD1
ASNGGSLYNEQF	TRBV6-1	TRBJ2-1	.